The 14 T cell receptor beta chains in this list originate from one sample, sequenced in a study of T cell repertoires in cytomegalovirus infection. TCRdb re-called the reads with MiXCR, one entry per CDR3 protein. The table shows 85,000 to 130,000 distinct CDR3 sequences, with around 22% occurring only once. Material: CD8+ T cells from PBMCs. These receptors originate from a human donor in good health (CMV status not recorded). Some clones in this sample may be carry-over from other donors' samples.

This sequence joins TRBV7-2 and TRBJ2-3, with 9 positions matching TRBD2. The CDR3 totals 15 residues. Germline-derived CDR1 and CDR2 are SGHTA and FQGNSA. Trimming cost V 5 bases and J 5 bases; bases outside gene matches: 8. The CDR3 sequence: CASSLLAGWGDTQYF. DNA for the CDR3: TGTGCCAGCAGCCTACTAGCGGGTTGGGGAGATACGCAGTATTTT.

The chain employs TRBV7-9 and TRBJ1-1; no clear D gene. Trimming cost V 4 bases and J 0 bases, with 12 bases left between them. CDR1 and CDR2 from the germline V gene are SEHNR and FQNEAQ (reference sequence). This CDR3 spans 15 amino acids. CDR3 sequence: CASSSLDGVNTEAFF. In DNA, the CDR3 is TGTGCCAGCAGCTCTTTGGACGGTGTGAACACTGAAGCTTTCTTT.

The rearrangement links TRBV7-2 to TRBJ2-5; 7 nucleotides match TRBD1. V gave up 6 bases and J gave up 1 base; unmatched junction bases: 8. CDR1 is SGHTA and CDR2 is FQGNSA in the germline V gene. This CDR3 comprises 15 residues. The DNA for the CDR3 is TGTGCCAGCAGTCACTCAGGGGGATCCCAAGAGACCCAGTACTTC. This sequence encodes CASSHSGGSQETQYF. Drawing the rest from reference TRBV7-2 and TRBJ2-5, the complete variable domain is GAGVSQSPSNKVTEKGKDVELRCDPISGHTALYWYRQSLGQGLEFLIYFQGNSAPDKSGLPSDRFSAERTGGSVSTLTIQRTQQEDSAVYLCASSHSGGSQETQYFGPGTRLLVL.

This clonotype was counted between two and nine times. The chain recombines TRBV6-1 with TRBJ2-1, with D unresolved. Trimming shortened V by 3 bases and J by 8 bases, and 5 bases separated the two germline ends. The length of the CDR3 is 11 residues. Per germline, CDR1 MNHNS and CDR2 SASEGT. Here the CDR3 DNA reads TGTGCCAGCAGTGAGGGTCATGAGCAGTTCTTC. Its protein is CASSEGHEQFF.

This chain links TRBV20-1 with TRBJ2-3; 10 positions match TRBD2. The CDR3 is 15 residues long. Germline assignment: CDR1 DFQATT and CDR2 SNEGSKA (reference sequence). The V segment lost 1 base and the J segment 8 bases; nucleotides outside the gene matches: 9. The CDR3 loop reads CSARGASGSVGTQYF. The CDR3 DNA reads TGCAGTGCTAGAGGGGCTAGCGGGAGCGTCGGTACGCAGTATTTT.

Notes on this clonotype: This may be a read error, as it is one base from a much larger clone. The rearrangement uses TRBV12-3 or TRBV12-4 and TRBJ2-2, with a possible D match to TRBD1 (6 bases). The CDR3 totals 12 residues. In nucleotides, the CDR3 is TGTGCCAGCAGCGACAGGCCCGGGGAGCTGCTTTTT. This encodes CASSDRPGELLF.

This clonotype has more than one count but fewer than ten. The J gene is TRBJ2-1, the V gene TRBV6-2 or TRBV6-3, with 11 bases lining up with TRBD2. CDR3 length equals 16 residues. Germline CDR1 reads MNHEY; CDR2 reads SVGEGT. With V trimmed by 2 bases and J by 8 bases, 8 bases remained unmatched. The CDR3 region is CASSYPLAGGWDEQFF. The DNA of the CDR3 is TGTGCCAGCAGTTACCCCCTAGCGGGAGGATGGGATGAGCAGTTCTTC.

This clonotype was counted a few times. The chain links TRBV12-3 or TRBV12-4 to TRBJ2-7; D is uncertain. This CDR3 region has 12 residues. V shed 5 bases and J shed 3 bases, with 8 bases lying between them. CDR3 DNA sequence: TGTGCCAGCAGTCCTACCCACTACGAGCAGTACTTC. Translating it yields CASSPTHYEQYF.

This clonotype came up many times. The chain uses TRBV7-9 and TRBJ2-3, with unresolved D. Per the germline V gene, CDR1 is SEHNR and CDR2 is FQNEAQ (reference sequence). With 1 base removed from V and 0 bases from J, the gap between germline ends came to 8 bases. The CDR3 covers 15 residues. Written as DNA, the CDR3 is TGTGCCAGCAGCTTAGTGGATGCTAGCACAGATACGCAGTATTTT. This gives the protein CASSLVDASTDTQYF.

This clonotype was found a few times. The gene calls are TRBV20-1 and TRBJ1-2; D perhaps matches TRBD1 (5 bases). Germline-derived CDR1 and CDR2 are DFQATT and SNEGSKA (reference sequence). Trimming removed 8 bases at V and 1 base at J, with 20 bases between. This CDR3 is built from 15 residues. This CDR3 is CSPPPPGWYNYGYTF. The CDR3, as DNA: TGCAGTCCTCCGCCCCCAGGGTGGTATAACTATGGCTACACCTTC.

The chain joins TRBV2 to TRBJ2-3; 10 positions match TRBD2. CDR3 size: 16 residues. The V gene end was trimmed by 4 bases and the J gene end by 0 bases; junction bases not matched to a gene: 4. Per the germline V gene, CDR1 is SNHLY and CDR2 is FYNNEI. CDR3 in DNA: TGTGCCAGCAGTGTCCTAGCGGGGGCCAGCACAGATACGCAGTATTTT. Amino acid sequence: CASSVLAGASTDTQYF.

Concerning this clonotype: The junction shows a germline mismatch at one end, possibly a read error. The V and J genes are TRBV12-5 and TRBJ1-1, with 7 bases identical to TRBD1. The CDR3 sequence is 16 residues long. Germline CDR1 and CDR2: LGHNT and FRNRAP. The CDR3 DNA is TGTGCTAGTGGCTTGGGACAGAACCGGGACTACACTGAAGCTTTCTTT. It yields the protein CASGLGQNRDYTEAFF.

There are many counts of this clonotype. The CDR3 nucleotides read TGTGCCATCAGTGATTTCAGAGGGGCCAACACTGAAGCTTTCTTT. Residues: CAISDFRGANTEAFF. The rearrangement links TRBV10-3 to TRBJ1-1; possibly TRBD1 for D (5 bases). The CDR3 consists of 15 residues. The V gene's germline CDR1 is ENHRY and CDR2 SYGVKD. V was pared by 3 bases and J by 2 bases, with 13 bases between.

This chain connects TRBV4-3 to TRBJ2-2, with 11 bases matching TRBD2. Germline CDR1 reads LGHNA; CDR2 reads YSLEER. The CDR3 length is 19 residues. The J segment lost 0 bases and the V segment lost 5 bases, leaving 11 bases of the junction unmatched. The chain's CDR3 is CASSYGLAGGETNTGELFF. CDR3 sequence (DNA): TGCGCCAGCAGCTATGGACTAGCGGGCGGCGAAACGAACACCGGGGAGCTGTTTTTT.